Listed below are T cell receptor beta chains from one sample, sequenced in a study of blood T cell repertoires in COVID-19. Produced via immunoSEQ multiplex PCR; TCRdb's table is partial and in-frame only. The data contain some 320,000 clones, around 87% of them singletons. The sequenced material came from peripheral blood. Receptor source: a woman between 50 and 59 years old who had recovered from COVID-19. The CDR3 runs from the conserved cysteine through the conserved F or W. The D gene is left open where the match is weak. Size tells how often a clone was seen (once, few, many) or the class of an expanded clone, and some rows leave it out.

J | D | V | size | DNA | CDR3
TRBJ2-5 | TRBD2 | TRBV5-1 | - | TGCGCCAGCAGCTTGGATGGTAGCGGGGGCCAAGAGACCCAGTACTTC | CASSLDGSGGQETQYF
TRBJ2-3 | TRBD2 | TRBV3-1/TRBV3-2 | - | TGTGCCAGCAGCCGAGGACTAGACGGGGTGACAGATACGCAGTATTTT | CASSRGLDGVTDTQYF
TRBJ2-1 | TRBD2 | TRBV5-4 | - | TGTGCCAGCAGCTTGCCGCAGAGCGGGGCTAATGAGCAGTTCTTC | CASSLPQSGANEQFF
TRBJ2-2 | - | TRBV6-5 | - | TGTGCCAGCAGTTACGGGGGCCCCAACACCGGGGAGCTGTTTTTT | CASSYGGPNTGELFF
TRBJ1-4 | - | TRBV5-4 | - | TGTGCCAGCAGCAACGGAAGGCGAGGGTTGAATGAAAAACTGTTTTTT | CASSNGRRGLNEKLFF
TRBJ2-3 | - | TRBV4-3 | - | TGCGCCAGCAGCCAAGATCGGGGGCTGGGGGGGCACACAGATACGCAGTATTTT | CASSQDRGLGGHTDTQYF
TRBJ1-5 | TRBD1 | TRBV11-2 | - | TGTGCCAGCAGCTTAGATGGTAACAGGGGTATCGGCCCGGGCAATCAGCCCCAGCATTTT | CASSLDGNRGIGPGNQPQHF
TRBJ1-6 | TRBD1 | TRBV10-3 | - | TGTGCCATCAGTGATGGACAGGGTATAGACTCACCCCTCCACTTT | CAISDGQGIDSPLHF
TRBJ1-1 | TRBD1 | TRBV11-2 | - | TGTGCCAGCAGCCCGACAGGGTCTCTAAAAGCTTTCTTT | CASSPTGSLKAFF
TRBJ1-2 | - | TRBV29-1 | - | TGCAGCGTTGAAGGACGGGGACTTAACTATGGCTACACCTTC | CSVEGRGLNYGYTF
TRBJ1-1 | TRBD1 | TRBV5-4 | - | TGTGCCAGCAGCTTGGGGCAGGGGGGGAACACTGAAGCTTTCTTT | CASSLGQGGNTEAFF
TRBJ1-1 | - | TRBV18 | - | TGTGCCAGCTCACCATCGGGAATGGGAACTGAAGCTTTCTTT | CASSPSGMGTEAFF
TRBJ2-1 | - | TRBV3-1/TRBV3-2 | - | TGTGCCAGCAGCTCCCGCTCCTACAATGAGCAGTTCTTC | CASSSRSYNEQFF
TRBJ1-2 | - | TRBV28 | once | TGTGCCAGCAGCTCCTTCTATGGCTACACCTTC | CASSSFYGYTF
TRBJ2-1 | TRBD2 | TRBV4-3 | - | TGCGCCAGCAGCCAAGCGGGGGGCTCCTACAATGAGCAGTTCTTC | CASSQAGGSYNEQFF
TRBJ2-3 | - | TRBV28 | - | TGTGCCAGCAGTTTGGGCAGGGTACAGGATACGCAGTATTTT | CASSLGRVQDTQYF
TRBJ2-2 | TRBD2 | TRBV4-2 | - | TGTGCCAGCAGCCAAGAGATGGGGGGGAGCACCGGGGAGCTGTTTTTT | CASSQEMGGSTGELFF
TRBJ1-2 | TRBD1 | TRBV19 | - | TGTGCCAGCCATTATTTGACAGGGCCCTATGGCTACACCTTC | CASHYLTGPYGYTF
TRBJ2-7 | TRBD2 | TRBV28 | few | TGTGCCAGCAGTTTATTGCGACTAGCGGCAAATTACGAGCAGTACTTC | CASSLLRLAANYEQYF
TRBJ1-2 | TRBD1 | TRBV28 | - | TGTGCCAGCAGACCCGAGAGGCTAGGGGGCATCTATGGCTACACCTTC | CASRPERLGGIYGYTF
TRBJ2-6 | - | TRBV11-2 | - | TGTGCCAGCAGCTTAACCGACGGATCTGCGGGGGGGGCCAACGTCCTGACTTTC | CASSLTDGSAGGANVLTF
TRBJ2-2 | - | TRBV28 | - | TGTGCCAGCAGTTCCTCACAGGCGTACGGGGAGCTGTTTTTT | CASSSSQAYGELFF
TRBJ1-2 | TRBD1 | TRBV7-2 | - | TGTGCCAGCAGCCAACACGCCCGGGACAGGGTTTTCTATGGCTACACCTTC | CASSQHARDRVFYGYTF
TRBJ2-1 | - | TRBV7-9 | - | TGTGCCAGCAGCTTAGGGCAGACCGGACTCGATGAGCAGTTCTTC | CASSLGQTGLDEQFF
TRBJ2-5 | TRBD1 | TRBV24-1 | - | TGTGCCACCAGTGATTGGGACAGAGAGACCCAGTACTTC | CATSDWDRETQYF
TRBJ2-1 | - | TRBV6-2/TRBV6-3 | - | TGTGCCAGCAGTTACCGAGTGACTAGACCCAATGAGCAGTTCTTC | CASSYRVTRPNEQFF
TRBJ2-3 | - | TRBV4-1 | - | TGCGCCAGCAGCGCGGAGGAAGGCACAGATACGCAGTATTTT | CASSAEEGTDTQYF
TRBJ2-1 | - | TRBV5-8 | - | TGTGCCAGCAGCTTAAGGGGAAGGCCCGACAATGAGCAGTTCTTC | CASSLRGRPDNEQFF
TRBJ1-1 | - | TRBV27 | - | TGTGCCAGCAGTCGAGTGTCAGAGGTGAACACTGAAGCTTTCTTT | CASSRVSEVNTEAFF
TRBJ2-7 | TRBD2 | TRBV6-2/TRBV6-3 | - | TGTGCCAGCAGTTACTACGGGAGGGCTAGCGGGAGAGGCTACGAGCAGTACTTC | CASSYYGRASGRGYEQYF
TRBJ2-3 | - | TRBV29-1 | - | TGCAGCGCGGGCCCTCCCGAGGATACGCAGTATTTT | CSAGPPEDTQYF
TRBJ2-1 | TRBD1 | TRBV7-2 | - | TGTGCCAGCAGCCCCAGGACAGGGTACAATGAGCAGTTCTTC | CASSPRTGYNEQFF
TRBJ1-6 | - | TRBV19 | - | TGTGCCAGTACCAGGGGCTCACGGTCACCCCTCCACTTT | CASTRGSRSPLHF
TRBJ2-1 | - | TRBV7-9 | few | TGTGCCAGCAGCTTAACGAGGACGGGAGCGAACAATGAGCAGTTCTTC | CASSLTRTGANNEQFF
TRBJ2-1 | - | TRBV25-1 | few | TGTGCCAGCAGTGATCGAAATGGGGGGAATGAGCAGTTCTTC | CASSDRNGGNEQFF
TRBJ2-7 | TRBD2 | TRBV7-2 | - | TGTGCCAGCAGCTTAAGGACTAGCGCCTACGAGCAGTACTTC | CASSLRTSAYEQYF
TRBJ1-2 | - | TRBV7-2 | - | TGTGCCAGCAACACCCGGGAGGGAGGCTACACCTTC | CASNTREGGYTF
TRBJ1-1 | - | TRBV28 | once | TGTGCCAGCAGCCACAGATCACAGAACACTGAAGCTTTCTTT | CASSHRSQNTEAFF
TRBJ1-6 | - | TRBV5-6 | - | TGTGCCAGCAGCGGATATCGACAAGATTCACCCCTCCACTTT | CASSGYRQDSPLHF
TRBJ2-3 | - | TRBV4-2 | - | TGTGCCAGCAGCCAAGAAGGGGGAGGGCCGGGGGCAGATACGCAGTATTTT | CASSQEGGGPGADTQYF
TRBJ1-5 | TRBD1 | TRBV30 | few | TGTGCCTGGAGTGGACAGGGGCGGCAGCCCCAGCATTTT | CAWSGQGRQPQHF